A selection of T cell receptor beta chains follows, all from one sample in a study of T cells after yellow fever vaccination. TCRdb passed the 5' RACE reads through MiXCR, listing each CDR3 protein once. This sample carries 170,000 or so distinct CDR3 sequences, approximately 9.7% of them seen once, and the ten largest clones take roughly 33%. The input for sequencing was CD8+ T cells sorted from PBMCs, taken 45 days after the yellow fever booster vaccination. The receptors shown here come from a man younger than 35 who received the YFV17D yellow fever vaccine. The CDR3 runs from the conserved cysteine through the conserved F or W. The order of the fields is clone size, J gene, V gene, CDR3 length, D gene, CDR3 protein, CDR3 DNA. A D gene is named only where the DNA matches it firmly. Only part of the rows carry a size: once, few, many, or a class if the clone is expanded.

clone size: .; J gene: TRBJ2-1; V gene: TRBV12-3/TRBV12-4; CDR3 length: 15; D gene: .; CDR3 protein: CASNIPGRAYNEQFF; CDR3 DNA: TGTGCCAGCAATATCCCGGGACGGGCATACAATGAGCAGTTCTTC
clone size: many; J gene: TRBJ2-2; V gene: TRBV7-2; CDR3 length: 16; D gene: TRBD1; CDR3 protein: CASSYPGTEDTGELFF; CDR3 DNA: TGTGCCAGCAGCTACCCCGGGACAGAGGATACCGGGGAGCTGTTTTTT
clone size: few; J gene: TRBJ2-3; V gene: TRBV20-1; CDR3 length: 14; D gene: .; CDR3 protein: CSAMDWAPQDTQYF; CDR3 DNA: TGCAGTGCTATGGACTGGGCCCCCCAAGATACGCAGTATTTT
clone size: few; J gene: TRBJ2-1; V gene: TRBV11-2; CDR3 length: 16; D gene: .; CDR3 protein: CASSPRGTGAYNEQFF; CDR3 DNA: TGTGCCAGCAGCCCGAGGGGTACCGGGGCCTACAATGAGCAGTTCTTC
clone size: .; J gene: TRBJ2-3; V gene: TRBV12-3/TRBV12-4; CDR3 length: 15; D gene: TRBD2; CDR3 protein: CASSWSGGDTDTQYF; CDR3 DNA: TGTGCCAGCAGTTGGAGCGGGGGGGACACAGATACGCAGTATTTT
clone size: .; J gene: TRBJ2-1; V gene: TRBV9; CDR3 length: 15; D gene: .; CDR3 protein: CASSVWGSSYNEQFF; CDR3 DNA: TGTGCCAGCAGCGTTTGGGGCAGCTCCTACAATGAGCAGTTCTTC
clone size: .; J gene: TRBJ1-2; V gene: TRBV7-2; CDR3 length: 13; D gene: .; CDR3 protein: CASSFQGYDGYTF; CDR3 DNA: TGTGCCAGCAGCTTTCAGGGTTACGATGGCTACACCTTC
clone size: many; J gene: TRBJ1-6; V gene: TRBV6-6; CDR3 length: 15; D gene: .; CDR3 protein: CASSPTQGVNSPLHF; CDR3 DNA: TGTGCCAGCAGCCCCACACAGGGAGTAAATTCACCCCTCCACTTT
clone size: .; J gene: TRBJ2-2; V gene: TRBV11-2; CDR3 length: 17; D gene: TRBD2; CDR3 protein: CASSGLAGDLGTGELFF; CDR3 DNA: TGTGCCAGCAGCGGACTAGCGGGGGATCTAGGCACCGGGGAGCTGTTTTTT
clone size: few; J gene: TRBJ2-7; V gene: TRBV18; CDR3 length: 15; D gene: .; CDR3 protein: CASSPRGSRDWEQYF; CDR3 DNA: TGTGCCAGCTCACCAAGAGGTTCCCGTGACTGGGAGCAGTACTTC
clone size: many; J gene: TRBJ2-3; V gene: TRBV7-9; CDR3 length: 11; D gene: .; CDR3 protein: CASRGTDTQYF; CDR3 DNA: TGTGCCAGCAGAGGTACAGATACGCAGTATTTT
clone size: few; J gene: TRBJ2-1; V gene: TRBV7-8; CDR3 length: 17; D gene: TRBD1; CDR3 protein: CASSTRPGQGYYNEQFF; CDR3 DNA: TGTGCCAGCAGCACTCGGCCGGGACAGGGGTACTACAATGAGCAGTTCTTC
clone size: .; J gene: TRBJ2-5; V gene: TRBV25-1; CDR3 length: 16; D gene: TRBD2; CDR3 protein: CASSKTSGGLQETQYF; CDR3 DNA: TGTGCCAGCAGTAAAACTAGCGGGGGCCTCCAAGAGACCCAGTACTTC
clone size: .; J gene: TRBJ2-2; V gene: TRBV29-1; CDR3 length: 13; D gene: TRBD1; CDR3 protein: CSAPGQGDGELFF; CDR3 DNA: TGCAGCGCTCCGGGACAGGGAGACGGGGAGCTGTTTTTT
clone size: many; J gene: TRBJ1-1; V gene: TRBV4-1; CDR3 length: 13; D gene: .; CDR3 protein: CASSQWGNTEAFF; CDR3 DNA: TGCGCCAGCAGCCAATGGGGGAACACTGAAGCTTTCTTT
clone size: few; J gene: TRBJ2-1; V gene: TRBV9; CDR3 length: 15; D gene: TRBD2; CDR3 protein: CASSVGGREYNEQFF; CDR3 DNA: TGTGCCAGCAGCGTCGGAGGGAGGGAATACAATGAGCAGTTCTTC
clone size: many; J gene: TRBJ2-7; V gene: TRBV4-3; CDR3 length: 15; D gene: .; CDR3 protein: CASSQDSGGSYEQYF; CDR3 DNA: TGCGCCAGCAGCCAAGATTCAGGCGGCTCCTACGAGCAGTACTTC
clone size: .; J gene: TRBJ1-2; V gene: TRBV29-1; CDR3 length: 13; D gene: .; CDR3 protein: CSVDWGDYYGYTF; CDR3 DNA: TGCAGCGTTGATTGGGGGGACTACTATGGCTACACCTTC
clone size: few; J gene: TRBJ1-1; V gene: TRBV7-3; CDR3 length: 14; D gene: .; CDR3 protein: CASSPNGENTEAFF; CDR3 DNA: TGTGCCAGCAGCCCAAACGGGGAGAACACTGAAGCTTTCTTT
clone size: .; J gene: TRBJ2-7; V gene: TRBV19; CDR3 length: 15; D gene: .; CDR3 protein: CASSIGGTSSYEQYF; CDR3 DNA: TGTGCCAGTAGTATAGGAGGGACCAGCTCCTACGAGCAGTACTTC
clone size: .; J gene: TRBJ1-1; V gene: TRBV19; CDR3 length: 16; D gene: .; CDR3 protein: CASSIAMRGANLQAFF; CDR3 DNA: TGTGCCAGTAGTATAGCGATGCGTGGGGCCAATCTTCAAGCTTTCTTT
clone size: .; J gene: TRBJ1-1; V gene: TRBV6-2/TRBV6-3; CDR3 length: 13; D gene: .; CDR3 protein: CATMSGSSPEAFF; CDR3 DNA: TGTGCCACCATGAGTGGTTCGAGCCCTGAAGCTTTCTTT
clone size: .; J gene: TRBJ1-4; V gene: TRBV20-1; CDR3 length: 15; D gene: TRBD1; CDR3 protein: CSATRTGSTNEKLFF; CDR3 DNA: TGCAGTGCTACCCGGACAGGATCAACTAATGAAAAACTGTTTTTT
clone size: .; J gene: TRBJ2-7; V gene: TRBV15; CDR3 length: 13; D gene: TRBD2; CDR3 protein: CATSRGTSREQYF; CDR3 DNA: TGTGCCACCAGCAGAGGGACTAGCCGCGAGCAGTACTTC
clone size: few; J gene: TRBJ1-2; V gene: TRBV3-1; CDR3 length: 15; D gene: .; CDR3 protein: CASSETGRGDYGYTF; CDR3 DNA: TGTGCCAGCAGCGAGACAGGTCGGGGCGACTATGGCTACACCTTC
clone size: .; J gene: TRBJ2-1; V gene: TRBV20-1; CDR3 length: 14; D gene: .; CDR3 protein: CSARSGGPYNEQFF; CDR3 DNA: TGCAGTGCTAGGTCTGGGGGCCCCTACAATGAGCAGTTCTTC
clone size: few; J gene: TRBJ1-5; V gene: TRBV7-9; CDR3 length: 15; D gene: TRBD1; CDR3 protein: CASSSPGQGHQPQHF; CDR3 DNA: TGTGCCAGCAGCTCTCCGGGACAGGGACATCAGCCCCAGCATTTT
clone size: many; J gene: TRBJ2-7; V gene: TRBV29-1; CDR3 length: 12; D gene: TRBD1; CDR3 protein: CSVGDSSYEQYF; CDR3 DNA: TGCAGCGTGGGGGACAGCTCCTACGAGCAGTACTTC
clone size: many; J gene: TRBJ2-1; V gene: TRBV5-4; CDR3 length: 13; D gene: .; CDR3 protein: CASSSESPNEQFF; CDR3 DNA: TGTGCCAGCAGTTCCGAAAGTCCCAATGAGCAGTTCTTC
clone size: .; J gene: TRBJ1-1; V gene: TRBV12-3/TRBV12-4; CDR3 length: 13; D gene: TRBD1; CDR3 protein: CASSRGPSTEAFF; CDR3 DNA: TGTGCCAGCAGTAGGGGGCCGAGCACTGAAGCTTTCTTT
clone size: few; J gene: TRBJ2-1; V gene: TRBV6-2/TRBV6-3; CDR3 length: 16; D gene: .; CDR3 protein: CASSYSLRGRDNEQFF; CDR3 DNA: TGTGCCAGCAGTTACTCCTTACGGGGGAGAGACAATGAGCAGTTCTTC
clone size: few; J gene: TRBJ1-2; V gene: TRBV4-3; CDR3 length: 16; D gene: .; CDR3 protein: CASSHDGRGSNYGYTF; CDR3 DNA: TGCGCCAGCAGCCATGACGGACGGGGGAGCAACTATGGCTACACCTTC
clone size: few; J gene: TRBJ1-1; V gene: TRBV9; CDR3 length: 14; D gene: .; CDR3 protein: CASSAGHKNTEAFF; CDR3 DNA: TGTGCCAGCAGCGCGGGACATAAGAACACTGAAGCTTTCTTT
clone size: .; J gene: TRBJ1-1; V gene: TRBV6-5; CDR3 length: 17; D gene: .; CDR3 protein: CASSYGYRPIPNTEAFF; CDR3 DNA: TGTGCCAGCAGTTACGGCTACCGGCCCATTCCGAACACTGAAGCTTTCTTT
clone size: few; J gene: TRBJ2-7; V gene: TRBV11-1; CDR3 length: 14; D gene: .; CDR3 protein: CASSSERGGYEQYF; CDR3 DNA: TGTGCCAGCAGCTCGGAGAGAGGCGGCTACGAGCAGTACTTC
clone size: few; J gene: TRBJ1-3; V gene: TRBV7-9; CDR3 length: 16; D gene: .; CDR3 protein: CASSFKVEVSGNTIYF; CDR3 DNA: TGTGCCAGCAGCTTTAAGGTGGAAGTCTCTGGAAACACCATATATTTT
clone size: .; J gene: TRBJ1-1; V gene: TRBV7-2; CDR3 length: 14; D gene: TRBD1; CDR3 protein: CASSQTGVGTEAFF; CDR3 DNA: TGTGCCAGCAGCCAAACAGGGGTTGGCACTGAAGCTTTCTTT
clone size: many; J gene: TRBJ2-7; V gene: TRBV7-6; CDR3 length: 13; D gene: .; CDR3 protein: CASSQRPGVEQYF; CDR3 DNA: TGTGCCAGCAGCCAACGCCCAGGGGTCGAGCAGTACTTC
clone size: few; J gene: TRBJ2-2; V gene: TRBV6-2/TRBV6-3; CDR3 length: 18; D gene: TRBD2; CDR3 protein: CASSFRRTTSGKTGELFF; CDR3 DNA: TGTGCCAGCAGTTTCCGTCGAACAACTAGCGGTAAAACCGGGGAGCTGTTTTTT
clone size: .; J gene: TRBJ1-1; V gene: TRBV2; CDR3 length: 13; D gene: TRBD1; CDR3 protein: CASSSSLQGEAFF; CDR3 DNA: TGTGCCAGCAGTAGCAGTTTACAGGGGGAAGCTTTCTTT
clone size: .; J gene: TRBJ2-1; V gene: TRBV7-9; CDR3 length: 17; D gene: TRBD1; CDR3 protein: CASSLAQGQGFGYEQFF; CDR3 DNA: TGTGCCAGCAGCTTAGCGCAGGGACAGGGTTTTGGTTATGAGCAGTTCTTC
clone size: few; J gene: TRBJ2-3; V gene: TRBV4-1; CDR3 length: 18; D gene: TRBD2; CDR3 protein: CASSHLLAGGRFGDTQYF; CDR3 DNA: TGCGCCAGCAGCCACTTACTAGCGGGGGGGCGGTTTGGAGATACGCAGTATTTT
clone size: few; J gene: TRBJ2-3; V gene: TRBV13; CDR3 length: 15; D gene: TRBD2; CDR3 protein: CASSSSGGITDTQYF; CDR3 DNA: TGTGCCAGCAGCAGTAGCGGGGGGATCACAGATACGCAGTATTTT
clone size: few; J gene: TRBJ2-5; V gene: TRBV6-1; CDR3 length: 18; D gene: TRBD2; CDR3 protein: CASSEADYTSGGQETQYF; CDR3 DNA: TGTGCCAGCAGTGAAGCGGACTATACGAGCGGGGGACAAGAGACCCAGTACTTC
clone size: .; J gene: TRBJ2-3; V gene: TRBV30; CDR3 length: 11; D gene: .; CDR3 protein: CAWTGSNTQYF; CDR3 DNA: TGTGCCTGGACAGGCAGCAATACGCAGTATTTT
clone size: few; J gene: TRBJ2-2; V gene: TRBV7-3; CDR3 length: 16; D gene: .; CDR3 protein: CASSSTVAGNTGELFF; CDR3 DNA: TGTGCCAGCAGCTCTACCGTGGCGGGGAACACCGGGGAGCTGTTTTTT
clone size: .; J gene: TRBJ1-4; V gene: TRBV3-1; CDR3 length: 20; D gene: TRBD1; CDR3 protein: CASSQGIGTGVFGTNEKLFF; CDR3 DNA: TGTGCCAGCAGCCAAGGAATCGGGACAGGGGTTTTTGGAACTAATGAAAAACTGTTTTTT
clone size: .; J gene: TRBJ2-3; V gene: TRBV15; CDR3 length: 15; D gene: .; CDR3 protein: CATSLALWDGDTQYF; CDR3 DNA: TGTGCCACCAGCCTCGCATTGTGGGATGGAGATACGCAGTATTTT
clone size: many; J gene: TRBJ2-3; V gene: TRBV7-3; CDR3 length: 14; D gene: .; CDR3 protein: CASSFWGQTDTQYF; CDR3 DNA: TGTGCCAGCAGCTTCTGGGGGCAGACAGATACGCAGTATTTT
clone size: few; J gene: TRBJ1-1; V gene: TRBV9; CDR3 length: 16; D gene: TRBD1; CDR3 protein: CASSALLTGEDTEAFF; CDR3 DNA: TGTGCCAGCAGCGCCCTCCTTACAGGGGAGGATACTGAAGCTTTCTTT
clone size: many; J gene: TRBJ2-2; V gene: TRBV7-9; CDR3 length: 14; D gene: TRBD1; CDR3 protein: CASSPTGGTGELFF; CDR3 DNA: TGTGCCAGCAGTCCTACAGGGGGCACCGGGGAGCTGTTTTTT
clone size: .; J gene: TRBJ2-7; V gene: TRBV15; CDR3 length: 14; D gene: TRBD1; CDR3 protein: CATSLGQGAYEQYF; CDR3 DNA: TGTGCCACCAGCTTGGGACAGGGGGCCTACGAGCAGTACTTC